Presented here are 8 T cell receptor beta chains from one specimen sequenced in a study of regulatory T cells in long-lasting Graves disease. Construction of TCR beta libraries relied on iRepertoire HTBI primers and on Arm-PCR targeting CDR3 regions. MiXCR was run by TCRdb on the multiplex PCR reads, yielding one entry per CDR3 protein. The table lists roughly 420,000 distinct CDR3 sequences, approximately 16% of them singletons, with around 10% in the top ten. Time point meaning: newly diagnosed GD, antithyroid drugs for less than 3 months. PBMC RNA was the source of the TCR library. This sample also belongs to another study, concerning T cells in Graves' hyperthyroidism and ophthalmopathy.

The specimen comprised peripheral blood mononuclear cells (PBMCs), sampled at new diagnosis, from a patient treated with antithyroid drugs. These TCRs come from a woman in her 30s with Graves disease.

This clonotype has ten or more counts. The V call is TRBV24-1, the J call TRBJ1-1; D is possibly TRBD1 (5 bases). V gave up 7 bases and J gave up 9 bases, with 20 bases separating them. Germline CDR1 and CDR2: KGHDR and SFDVKD. CDR3 length equals 14 residues. The CDR3 DNA follows: TGTGCCACCAGCACCCCAGGAGTAACAGGAAAAGCTTTCTTT. Its protein product is CATSTPGVTGKAFF.

As concerns this clonotype: A far larger clone is a single base away, which makes a read error likely. This rearrangement joins TRBV7-8 to TRBJ2-1; TRBD1 matches 9 bases. Germline CDR1 SGHVS, CDR2 FQNEAQ. The CDR3 is made up of 12 amino acids. The J segment lost 10 bases and the V segment lost 8 bases, leaving 6 bases of the junction unmatched. The CDR3 spells CASADRGYEQFF. The CDR3 region has the DNA TGTGCCAGCGCGGACAGGGGCTACGAGCAGTTCTTC.

The chain is built from TRBV10-3 and TRBJ2-2, with no clear D. The CDR3 runs to 14 residues. From germline, CDR1 is ENHRY and CDR2 SYGVKD. The V and J ends lost 2 bases and 5 bases respectively, with 9 bases between them. The CDR3 DNA is TGTGCCATCAGTGAGGGTGAATGGACCGGGGAGCTGTTTTTT. Translation gives CAISEGEWTGELFF.

This clonotype has ten or more counts. This chain uses TRBV20-1 with TRBJ2-7; perhaps D is TRBD1 or TRBD2 (5 bases each). CDR1 is DFQATT and CDR2 is SNEGSKA in the germline V gene (reference sequence). The ends were cut back, 6 bases at V and 1 base at J, with 10 bases in the middle. The CDR3 covers 12 residues. The CDR3 DNA is TGCAGTGCCCGGGACGGTTCCTACGAGCAGTACTTC. This sequence encodes CSARDGSYEQYF.

This clonotype was recorded many times. The chain has TRBV28 and TRBJ2-3; D unresolved. Trimming shortened V by 6 bases and J by 1 base, and 8 bases separated the two germline ends. Germline V lookup: CDR1 MDHEN, CDR2 SYDVKM. The CDR3 spans 13 residues. The CDR3 reads CASRAPGTDTQYF. The CDR3 bases are TGTGCCAGCAGGGCCCCCGGCACAGATACGCAGTATTTT.

This clonotype came up many times. V gene TRBV11-2 combines with J gene TRBJ1-2; 8 nucleotides line up with TRBD1. Unmatched junction bases numbered 9, after V lost 5 bases and J lost 4 bases. Germline CDR1 reads SGHAT; CDR2 reads FQNNGV. The CDR3 runs 15 residues. CDR3 coding DNA: TGTGCCAGCAGCATAGGACAGGGTATACTCTATGGCTACACCTTC. Translated: CASSIGQGILYGYTF. Full variable domain (remainder filled in from reference TRBV11-2 and TRBJ1-2): EAGVAQSPRYKIIEKRQSVAFWCNPISGHATLYWYQQILGQGPKLLIQFQNNGVVDDSQLPKDRFSAERLKGVDSTLKIQPAKLEDSAVYLCASSIGQGILYGYTFGSGTRLTVV.

The table lists this clonotype with a few counts. The rearrangement uses TRBV4-3 and TRBJ2-1; TRBD2 agrees at 7 bases. Judging by the DNA end, TRBJ2-5 fits better; the J call may be wrong. The CDR3 consists of 14 residues. CDR1 and CDR2 from the germline V gene are LGHNA and YSLEER. The CDR3 is CASSQETSVETQYF. The CDR3 region has the DNA TGCGCCAGCAGCCAAGAAACTAGCGTAGAGACCCAGTACTTC.

The CDR3 sequence: CATSRDRDEQFF. The CDR3 DNA is TGTGCCACCAGCAGAGATCGGGATGAGCAGTTCTTC. The V call is TRBV15, the J call TRBJ2-1; unclear D gene. The CDR3 loop spans 12 amino acids. Trimming took 0 bases from V and 8 from J, leaving 5 bases between them. Germline assignment: CDR1 LNHNV and CDR2 YYDKDF (reference sequence).